Below are 32 T cell receptor beta chains sequenced from a single sample in a study of cytomegalovirus exposure and HLA in healthy donors. The method was immunoSEQ multiplex PCR; TCRdb's version includes in-frame clones alone and lacks a portion of them. The repertoire holds around 50,000 clones, with about 92% as singletons. The sample consisted of PBMCs. The receptors were sampled from a woman in her late teens or twenties in good health and CMV-seronegative.

The sample holds many counts of this clone. V usage is TRBV4-1 and J usage is TRBJ1-2; no clear D. From germline, CDR1 is MGHRA and CDR2 YSYEKL. The ends were cut back, 1 base at V and 8 bases at J, with 8 bases in the middle. The CDR3 is made up of 12 amino acids. The CDR3 spells CASSQGGRGYTF. CDR3 DNA: TGCGCCAGCAGCCAAGGTGGGCGCGGCTACACCTTC.

This chain links TRBV7-2 with TRBJ1-5; 9 bases are shared with TRBD1. In germline, CDR1 is SGHTA, CDR2 FQGNSA. V shed 3 bases, J shed 2 bases, and the junction held 2 bases outside the gene matches. This CDR3 comprises 15 residues. DNA of the CDR3: TGTGCCAGCAGCTTTCGGACAGGGGGCAATCAGCCCCAGCATTTT. This encodes CASSFRTGGNQPQHF. Using reference TRBV7-2 and TRBJ1-5 for the parts outside the CDR3, the full variable domain is GAGVSQSPSNKVTEKGKDVELRCDPISGHTALYWYRQSLGQGLEFLIYFQGNSAPDKSGLPSDRFSAERTGGSVSTLTIQRTQQEDSAVYLCASSFRTGGNQPQHFGDGTRLSIL.

The gene calls are TRBV4-1 and TRBJ2-7, with TRBD2 identical over 8 bases. From germline, CDR1 is MGHRA and CDR2 YSYEKL. The ends lost 4 bases at V and 1 base at J; junction bases unmatched: 6. The CDR3 has 15 residues. The CDR3 nucleotides are TGCGCCAGCAGCCCCCTCAGCGGGGGATCCTACGAGCAGTACTTC. It is translated as CASSPLSGGSYEQYF.

This rearrangement joins TRBV7-8 to TRBJ2-1; perhaps TRBD2 as D (6 bases). The CDR3 loop spans 14 amino acids. Looked up from germline, CDR1 is SGHVS and CDR2 is FQNEAQ. Trimming shortened V by 0 bases and J by 7 bases, and 10 bases separated the two germline ends. The CDR3 loop is CASSLAGGWNEQFF. The CDR3 DNA sequence: TGTGCCAGCAGCTTAGCGGGGGGTTGGAATGAGCAGTTCTTC.

The rearrangement links TRBV9 to TRBJ2-3, with TRBD2 matching 7 bases. The trim removed 1 base at V and 2 bases at J, leaving 4 bases unmatched. The CDR3 is made up of 15 amino acids. CDR1 and CDR2 (germline): SGDLS, YYNGEE. CDR3: CASSVIGTNTDTQYF. CDR3 coding DNA: TGTGCCAGCAGCGTAATAGGGACTAACACAGATACGCAGTATTTT.

The J gene is TRBJ1-5, the V gene TRBV7-2; D remains unclear. Trimming cost V 1 base and J 1 base, with 11 bases left between them. Germline CDR1 SGHTA, CDR2 FQGNSA. The CDR3 has 16 amino acids. CDR3 in amino acids: CASSLGYGRSNQPQHF. The CDR3 DNA reads as TGTGCCAGCAGCTTAGGTTATGGGAGGAGCAATCAGCCCCAGCATTTT.

This rearrangement joins TRBV20-1 to TRBJ2-5, with D hard to call. CDR3 length: 11 amino acids. CDR1 is DFQATT and CDR2 is SNEGSKA in the germline V gene (reference sequence). V was pared by 0 bases and J by 5 bases, with 4 bases between. CDR3 protein: CSARDRETQYF. The CDR3 nucleotides are TGCAGTGCTAGAGATCGGGAGACCCAGTACTTC.

The V call is TRBV6-1, the J call TRBJ2-2; TRBD2 might be the D (5 bases). Deletions cut 1 base from V and 0 bases from J, with 18 bases between. The CDR3 extends over 19 amino acids. Per the germline V gene, CDR1 is MNHNS and CDR2 is SASEGT. As DNA, the CDR3 is TGTGCCAGCAGTGAAGGGAGCGGCCAAACGTTCGCGAACACCGGGGAGCTGTTTTTT. It specifies CASSEGSGQTFANTGELFF.

This chain links TRBV6-6 with TRBJ2-6; D remains ambiguous. V dropped 6 bases and J dropped 4 bases, with 4 bases sitting between them. Germline CDR1 and CDR2: MNHNY and SVGAGI (reference sequence). CDR3 length: 12 amino acids. CDR3 loop: CASRSGANVLTF. CDR3 nucleotide sequence: TGTGCCAGCAGGTCAGGGGCCAACGTCCTGACTTTC.

The rearrangement uses TRBV5-4 and TRBJ1-4; D is undetermined. CDR1 SGHNT and CDR2 YYREEE come from the germline V gene (reference sequence). V lost 0 bases, J lost 7 bases, and 16 bases lay in between. The CDR3 spans 16 residues. CDR3: CASSLASRRPGEKLFF. The CDR3 DNA follows: TGTGCCAGCAGCTTGGCCTCGAGAAGACCGGGTGAAAAACTGTTTTTT.

V usage is TRBV6-6 and J usage is TRBJ2-1; possible D gene TRBD1, 6 bases. Trimming cost V 6 bases and J 5 bases, with 20 bases left between them. Germline lookup yields CDR1 MNHNY and CDR2 SVGAGI (reference sequence). The CDR3 is 16 amino acids. The CDR3 reads CASSQIGQIIDNEQFF. Here the CDR3 DNA reads TGTGCCAGCAGCCAGATCGGACAGATTATTGACAATGAGCAGTTCTTC.

This chain connects TRBV19 to TRBJ2-1; TRBD1 might be the D (6 bases). The CDR3 covers 16 residues. Germline CDR1 reads LNHDA; CDR2 reads SQIVND (reference sequence). V was pared by 6 bases and J by 5 bases, with 20 bases between. CDR3 coding DNA: TGTGCCAGTAGCTTGAACGGACCAGGGGTTGACAATGAGCAGTTCTTC. This sequence encodes CASSLNGPGVDNEQFF.

In DNA, the CDR3 is TGTGCCAGCCAGGACAGGGTGAACACTGAAGCTTTCTTT. The encoded protein is CASQDRVNTEAFF. This chain connects TRBV6-5 to TRBJ1-1, with 8 bases lining up with TRBD1. The CDR3 length is 13 residues. The J segment lost 0 bases and the V segment lost 8 bases, leaving 2 bases of the junction unmatched. In germline, CDR1 is MNHEY, CDR2 SVGAGI.

The chain joins TRBV6-6 to TRBJ2-3; possibly TRBD1 for D (5 bases). The CDR3 extends over 14 amino acids. With 2 bases removed from V and 5 bases from J, the gap between germline ends came to 11 bases. Per germline, CDR1 MNHNY and CDR2 SVGAGI (reference sequence). As DNA, the CDR3 is TGTGCCAGCAGTTACAGGGGCCCTGGAGATACGCAGTATTTT. It is translated as CASSYRGPGDTQYF.

This clone was seen only once. The chain combines TRBV10-3 with TRBJ2-3; 8 nucleotides agree with TRBD1. After removal of 4 bases from V and 3 bases from J, the junction contained 9 bases not matched to a gene. Germline V gives CDR1 ENHRY, CDR2 SYGVKD. The CDR3 is made up of 16 amino acids. The chain's CDR3 is CAISVGIGQGTDTQYF. Here the CDR3 DNA reads TGTGCCATCAGTGTCGGGATAGGACAGGGAACAGATACGCAGTATTTT.

The rearrangement joins TRBV11-2 to TRBJ2-2, with 7 bases identical to TRBD1. CDR1 is SGHAT and CDR2 is FQNNGV in the germline V gene. The CDR3 totals 17 residues. The V and J ends lost 2 bases and 6 bases, in that order; junction bases with no gene match: 12. CDR3 nucleotide sequence: TGTGCCAGCAGCTTAACAGGGGCAACGGGGAGATCCGGGGAGCTGTTTTTT. Its protein is CASSLTGATGRSGELFF.

V usage is TRBV5-1 and J usage is TRBJ1-1; 7 positions match TRBD1. Unmatched junction bases numbered 10, after V lost 4 bases and J lost 1 base. Germline V gene sequence: CDR1 SGHRS, CDR2 YFSETQ. There are 16 residues in the CDR3. This CDR3 reads CASSQFTGDGNTEAFF. CDR3 nucleotides: TGCGCCAGCAGCCAATTTACAGGGGACGGGAACACTGAAGCTTTCTTT.

Concerning this clone: An end of the junction does not agree with germline; a read error may underlie this. This chain joins TRBV9 and TRBJ2-7; 7 nucleotides agree with TRBD1. The CDR3 length is 14 residues. The germline V gene encodes CDR1 SGDLS and CDR2 YYNGEE. CDR3: CASSVRTTGAPIIF. The CDR3 DNA reads TGTGCCAGCAGCGTAAGAACTACAGGGGCCCCTATCATCTTC.

This rearrangement joins TRBV2 to TRBJ2-3; D gene unclear. Trimming took off 4 bases at V and 4 bases at J, with 9 bases between the two ends. This CDR3 comprises 13 residues. Germline CDR1 is SNHLY and CDR2 is FYNNEI. This CDR3 reads CASSVLGSDTQYF. For the CDR3, the DNA is TGTGCCAGCAGTGTTCTAGGATCAGATACGCAGTATTTT. Full variable domain (rest looked up from reference TRBV2 and TRBJ2-3): EPEVTQTPSHQVTQMGQEVILRCVPISNHLYFYWYRQILGQKVEFLVSFYNNEISEKSEIFDDQFSVERPDGSNFTLKIRSTKLEDSAMYFCASSVLGSDTQYFGPGTRLTVL.

This clone was seen only a few times. The rearrangement uses TRBV7-9 and TRBJ2-3, with D hard to call. This CDR3 has 15 amino acids. Germline V CDR1 and CDR2: SEHNR, FQNEAQ (reference sequence). V was clipped by 6 bases and J by 2 bases, with 15 bases between them. For the CDR3, the DNA is TGTGCCAGCAGGCCAGAATTGCAGAACACAGATACGCAGTATTTT. This encodes CASRPELQNTDTQYF.

J is TRBJ2-3 and V is TRBV9, with D possibly being TRBD1 (5 bases). The CDR3 runs 18 residues. Deletions cut 4 bases from V and 2 bases from J, with 23 bases between. Per germline, CDR1 SGDLS and CDR2 YYNGEE. The CDR3 DNA reads as TGTGCCAGCAGCACCCGACAGAATCCACTCCCCCACACAGATACGCAGTATTTT. Its protein product is CASSTRQNPLPHTDTQYF.

The chain is built from TRBV5-1 and TRBJ2-2, with 9 bases lining up with TRBD1. The germline CDR1 and CDR2 sequences are SGHRS and YFSETQ. J lost 0 bases, V lost 7 bases, and 13 bases had no gene match. The CDR3 extends over 18 amino acids. In DNA, the CDR3 is TGCGCCAGCGCGTTGGGACAGGGCCTTAATACGAACACCGGGGAGCTGTTTTTT. It yields the protein CASALGQGLNTNTGELFF.

This chain connects TRBV11-3 to TRBJ2-4; D call uncertain. Germline CDR1 and CDR2: SGHNT and YENEEA. The ends were cut back, 4 bases at V and 4 bases at J, with 8 bases in the middle. The CDR3 runs 13 residues. The CDR3 spells CASSSRTKNIQYF. The CDR3 coding sequence is TGTGCCAGCAGCTCCCGAACAAAAAACATTCAGTACTTC.

The gene calls are TRBV18 and TRBJ1-5; 7 bases match TRBD1. CDR1 is KGHSH and CDR2 is LQKENI in the germline V gene. There are 14 residues in the CDR3. V lost 6 bases and J lost 4; bases outside the gene matches: 6. The CDR3 nucleotides are TGTGCCAGCTCCCCGCGGACAGGTAATCAGCCCCAGCATTTT. Its protein is CASSPRTGNQPQHF.

The chain links TRBV2 to TRBJ2-1; D not resolved. Per germline, CDR1 SNHLY and CDR2 FYNNEI. CDR3 length: 13 amino acids. V was shortened by 3 bases and J by 4 bases, with 7 bases between the two germline ends. CDR3 in amino acids: CASSEGTYNEQFF. For the CDR3, the DNA is TGTGCCAGCAGTGAGGGCACTTACAATGAGCAGTTCTTC.

This chain links TRBV30 with TRBJ1-2; 7 positions agree with TRBD1. The CDR3 loop spans 12 amino acids. Germline CDR1 GTSNPN, CDR2 SVGIG (reference sequence). V was clipped by 5 bases and J by 7 bases; unmatched bases: 7. The CDR3 sequence: CAWERGQGGYTF. Here the CDR3 DNA reads TGTGCCTGGGAGAGGGGGCAGGGTGGCTACACCTTC.

The chain uses TRBV20-1 and TRBJ1-1; tentatively, D is TRBD1 (5 bases). V shed 3 bases and J shed 7 bases, with 9 bases lying between them. Germline CDR1 reads DFQATT; CDR2 reads SNEGSKA (reference sequence). The CDR3 extends over 11 amino acids. CDR3 protein: CSASTQGEAFF. In DNA, the CDR3 is TGCAGTGCTAGTACCCAGGGTGAAGCTTTCTTT.

J is TRBJ2-3 and V is TRBV27; 14 nucleotides agree with TRBD2. This CDR3 region has 20 residues. Germline V gives CDR1 MNHEY, CDR2 SMNVEV (reference sequence). The V gene end was trimmed by 0 bases and the J gene end by 0 bases; junction bases not matched to a gene: 8. This chain's CDR3 is CASSLSWTSGRTLSTDTQYF. The CDR3 DNA sequence: TGTGCCAGCAGTTTATCCTGGACTAGCGGGAGGACCCTGAGCACAGATACGCAGTATTTT.

This clone was detected a few times. The V call is TRBV27, the J call TRBJ2-7; TRBD2 is a possible D gene (5 bases). The CDR3 has 14 amino acids. V dropped 8 bases and J dropped 0 bases, with 14 bases sitting between them. Per the germline V gene, CDR1 is MNHEY and CDR2 is SMNVEV (reference sequence). In DNA form, the CDR3 reads TGTGCCAGCGGGAGAAGCGTAAGCTCCTACGAGCAGTACGTC. Translation: CASGRSVSSYEQYV.

The chain couples TRBV4-3 to TRBJ2-1, with 10 bases matching TRBD2. The CDR3 is 18 amino acids. V gave up 3 bases and J gave up 8 bases; unmatched junction bases: 16. Germline V gene lookup returns CDR1 LGHNA and CDR2 YSLEER. The CDR3 DNA reads as TGCGCCAGCAGCCAGAGGCACTTAGCGGGAGGTCAGGGTCATGAGCAGTTCTTC. Encoded protein: CASSQRHLAGGQGHEQFF.

The DNA of the CDR3 is TGTGCCAGCAGCTTAAGCTACGGACAGATGAACACTGAAGCTTTCTTT. Translating it yields CASSLSYGQMNTEAFF. This chain uses TRBV7-8 with TRBJ1-1, with D possibly being TRBD1 (6 bases). The CDR3 contains 16 residues. The V gene lost 2 bases and the J gene lost 0 bases, with 13 bases spanning the gap. The V gene's germline CDR1 is SGHVS and CDR2 FQNEAQ.

The chain couples TRBV7-2 to TRBJ2-7; 7 positions agree with TRBD2. The trim removed 4 bases at V and 4 bases at J, leaving 7 bases unmatched. CDR3 length equals 14 residues. Germline V lookup: CDR1 SGHTA, CDR2 FQGNSA. The DNA of the CDR3 is TGTGCCAGCAGCTGGACGGGACTACAATACGAGCAGTACTTC. Translated: CASSWTGLQYEQYF.